This T cell receptor (beta chain) was identified in a study of CD4 T cells in relation to SARS-CoV-2 and coronaviruses. Comment on this clone: The antigen is not known.

Libraries were prepared by immunoSEQ multiplex PCR; TCRdb keeps only in-frame clonotypes and omits some of them. The data show 26,000 or so clones, 75% to 80% seen once. Before the COVID-19 pandemic, during about 2011-2019, CD4+ T cells were taken from unexposed donors. After about 10 days of culture, CD4+ T cells were isolated. The sample was CD4+ T cells from PBMCs, cultured in vitro. This clonotype was obtained from a human donor in good health.

CDR3 DNA: TGCAGCGTTGAACAGGGGGGAGGGGTTGAGCAGTTCTTC. Amino acid sequence: CSVEQGGGVEQFF. The chain couples TRBV29-1 to TRBJ2-1; D could derive from TRBD1 or TRBD2 (7 bases each). Germline V gives CDR1 SQVTM, CDR2 ANQGSEA. Trimming shortened V by 2 bases and J by 9 bases, and 14 bases separated the two germline ends. The CDR3 runs 13 residues.